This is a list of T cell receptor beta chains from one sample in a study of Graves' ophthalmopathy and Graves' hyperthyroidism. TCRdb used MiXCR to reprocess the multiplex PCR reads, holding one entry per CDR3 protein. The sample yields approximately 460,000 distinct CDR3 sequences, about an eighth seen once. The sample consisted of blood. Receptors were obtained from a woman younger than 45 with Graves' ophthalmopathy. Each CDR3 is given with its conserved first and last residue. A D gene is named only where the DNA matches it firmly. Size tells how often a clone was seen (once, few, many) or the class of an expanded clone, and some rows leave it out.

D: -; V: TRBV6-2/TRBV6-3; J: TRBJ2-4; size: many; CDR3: CASSRRGEAKNIQYF; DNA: TGTGCCAGCAGCCGGCGGGGAGAGGCCAAAAACATTCAGTACTTC
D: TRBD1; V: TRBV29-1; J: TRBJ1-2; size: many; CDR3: CSVSLDRETVYGYTF; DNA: TGCAGCGTCTCGCTCGACAGGGAGACGGTCTATGGCTACACCTTC
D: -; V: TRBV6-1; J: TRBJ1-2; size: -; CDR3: CASSGWGYTF; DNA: TGTGCCAGCAGCGGCTGGGGCTACACCTTC
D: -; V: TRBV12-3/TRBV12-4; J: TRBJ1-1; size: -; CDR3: CAIRGPNTEAFF; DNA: TGTGCCATCCGGGGCCCGAACACTGAAGCTTTCTTT
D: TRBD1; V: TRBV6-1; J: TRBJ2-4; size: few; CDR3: CASSRTGAAGAKNIQYF; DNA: TGTGCCAGCAGTCGTACAGGGGCGGCGGGTGCCAAAAACATTCAGTACTTC
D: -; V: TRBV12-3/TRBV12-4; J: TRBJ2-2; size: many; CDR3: CASSPMIRELFF; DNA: TGTGCCAGCAGCCCTATGATTAGGGAGCTGTTTTTT
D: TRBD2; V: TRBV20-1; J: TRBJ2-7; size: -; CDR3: CSATPGLAGEQYF; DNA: TGCAGTGCTACTCCGGGACTAGCCGGGGAGCAGTACTTC
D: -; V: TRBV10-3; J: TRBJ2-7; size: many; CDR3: CAISETSTPSYEQYF; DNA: TGTGCCATCAGTGAAACTTCGACTCCCTCCTACGAGCAGTACTTC
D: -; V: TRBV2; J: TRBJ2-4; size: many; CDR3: CASRGELAKNIQYF; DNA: TGTGCCAGCAGGGGAGAACTAGCCAAAAACATTCAGTACTTC
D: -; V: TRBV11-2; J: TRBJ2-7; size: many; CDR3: CASSLGSPEQYF; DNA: TGTGCCAGCAGCTTAGGTAGTCCCGAGCAGTACTTC
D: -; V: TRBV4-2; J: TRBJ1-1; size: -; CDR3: CASSQATVNTEAFF; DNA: TGTGCCAGCAGCCAAGCTACAGTGAACACTGAAGCTTTCTTT
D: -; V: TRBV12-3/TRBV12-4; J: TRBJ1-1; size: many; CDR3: CASSVGGIKDFRAFF; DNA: TGTGCCAGCAGTGTAGGTGGGATAAAGGATTTCAGGGCTTTCTTT
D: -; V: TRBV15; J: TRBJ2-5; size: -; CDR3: CATSREAGIRETQYF; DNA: TGTGCCACCAGCAGAGAGGCAGGGATACGGGAGACCCAGTACTTC
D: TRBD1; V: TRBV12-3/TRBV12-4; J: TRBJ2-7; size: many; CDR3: CASTFGQGSAEQYF; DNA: TGTGCCAGCACTTTTGGACAGGGCTCCGCCGAGCAGTACTTC
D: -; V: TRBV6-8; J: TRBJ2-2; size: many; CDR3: CASGSAGFGELFF; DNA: TGTGCCAGCGGGTCCGCCGGGTTCGGGGAGCTGTTTTTT
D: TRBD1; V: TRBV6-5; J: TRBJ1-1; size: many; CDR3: CASSYSGTGGWNTEAFF; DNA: TGTGCCAGCAGTTACTCAGGGACAGGGGGCTGGAACACTGAAGCTTTCTTT
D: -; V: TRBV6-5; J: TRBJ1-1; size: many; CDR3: CASSYDQAKNTEAFF; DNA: TGTGCCAGCAGTTACGACCAGGCTAAGAACACTGAAGCTTTCTTT
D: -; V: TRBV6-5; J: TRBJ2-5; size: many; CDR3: CASSYRVGGEETQYF; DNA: TGTGCCAGCAGTTACCGGGTTGGGGGAGAAGAGACCCAGTACTTC
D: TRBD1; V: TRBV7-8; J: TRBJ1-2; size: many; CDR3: CASSLERDRAPYGYTF; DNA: TGTGCCAGCAGCTTAGAAAGGGACAGGGCGCCCTATGGCTACACCTTC
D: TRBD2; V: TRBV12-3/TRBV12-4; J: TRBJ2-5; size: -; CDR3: CASSPHLSGRRTETQYF; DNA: TGTGCCAGCAGTCCGCATCTCTCCGGGAGGCGAACGGAGACCCAGTACTTC
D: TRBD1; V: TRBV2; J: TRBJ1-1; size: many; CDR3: CASRTGSEAFF; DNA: TGTGCCAGCAGGACAGGGTCTGAAGCTTTCTTT
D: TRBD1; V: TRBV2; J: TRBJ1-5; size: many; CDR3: CASSEGQGNDQPQHF; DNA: TGTGCCAGCAGTGAGGGACAGGGTAACGATCAGCCCCAGCATTTT
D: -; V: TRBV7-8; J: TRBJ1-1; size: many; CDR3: CASSSREGGTEAFF; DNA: TGTGCCAGCAGCTCCCGCGAGGGTGGCACTGAAGCTTTCTTT
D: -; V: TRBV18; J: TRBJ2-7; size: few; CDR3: CASQQGPSHEQYF; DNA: TGTGCCAGCCAGCAGGGGCCGAGCCACGAGCAGTACTTC
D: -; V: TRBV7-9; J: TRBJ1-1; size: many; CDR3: CASSLADREAFF; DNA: TGTGCCAGCAGCTTAGCAGACAGAGAAGCTTTCTTT
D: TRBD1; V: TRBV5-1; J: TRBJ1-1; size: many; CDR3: CASSLDAGGLNTEAFF; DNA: TGCGCCAGCAGCTTGGACGCAGGGGGACTGAACACTGAAGCTTTCTTT
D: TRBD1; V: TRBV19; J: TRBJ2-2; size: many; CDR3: CATTDRVDTGELFF; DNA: TGTGCCACAACGGACAGGGTCGACACCGGGGAGCTGTTTTTT
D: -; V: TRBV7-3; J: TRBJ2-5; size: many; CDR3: CASSRGISETQYF; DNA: TGTGCCAGCAGCCGGGGAATTTCAGAGACCCAGTACTTC
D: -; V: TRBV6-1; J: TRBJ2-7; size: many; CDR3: CASSEATASRVYEQYF; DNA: TGTGCCAGCAGTGAAGCGACGGCCTCGAGGGTTTACGAGCAGTACTTC
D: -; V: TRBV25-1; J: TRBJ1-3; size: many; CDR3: CASTPGPTYSGNTIYF; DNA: TGTGCCAGCACTCCAGGACCTACTTACTCTGGAAACACCATATATTTT
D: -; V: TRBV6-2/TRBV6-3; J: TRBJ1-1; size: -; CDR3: CASMPPPQNGGRNTEAFF; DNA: TGTGCCAGCATGCCACCCCCTCAAAACGGGGGGCGGAATACTGAAGCTTTCTTT
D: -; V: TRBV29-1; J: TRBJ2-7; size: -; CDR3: CSVAVTYEQYF; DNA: TGCAGCGTCGCTGTCACCTACGAGCAGTACTTC
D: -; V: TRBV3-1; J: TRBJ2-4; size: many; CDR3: CASSTHGAKNIQYF; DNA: TGTGCCAGCAGCACCCATGGGGCCAAAAACATTCAGTACTTC
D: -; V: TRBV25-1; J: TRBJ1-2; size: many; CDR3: CASRQANYGYTF; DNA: TGTGCCAGCCGTCAGGCAAACTATGGCTACACCTTC
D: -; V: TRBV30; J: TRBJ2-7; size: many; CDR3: CAWTLDSYEQYF; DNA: TGTGCCTGGACCCTTGACAGCTACGAGCAGTACTTC
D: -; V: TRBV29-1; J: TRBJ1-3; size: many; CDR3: CSGLLGNTIYF; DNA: TGCAGCGGCCTACTTGGAAACACCATATATTTT
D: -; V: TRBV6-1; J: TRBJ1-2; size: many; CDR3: CASSDPGALRGYTF; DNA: TGTGCCAGCAGTGATCCCGGGGCCCTCCGCGGCTACACCTTC
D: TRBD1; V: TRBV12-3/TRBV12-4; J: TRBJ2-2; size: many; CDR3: CASSFGTGESGGELFF; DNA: TGTGCCAGCAGTTTCGGGACAGGGGAATCGGGCGGGGAGCTGTTTTTT
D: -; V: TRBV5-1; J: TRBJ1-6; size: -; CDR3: CASRSESNSPLHF; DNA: TGCGCCAGCAGATCAGAAAGTAATTCACCCCTCCACTTT
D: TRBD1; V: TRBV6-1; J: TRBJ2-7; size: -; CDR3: CASSESGTGANYEQYF; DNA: TGTGCCAGCAGTGAATCCGGGACAGGGGCGAACTACGAGCAGTACTTC
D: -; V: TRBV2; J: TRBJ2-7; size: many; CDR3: CASSELVEQYF; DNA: TGTGCCAGCAGTGAACTGGTCGAGCAGTACTTC
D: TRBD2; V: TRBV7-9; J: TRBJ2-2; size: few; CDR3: CASSLSGTSPGELFF; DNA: TGTGCCAGCAGCCTGTCCGGGACTAGCCCCGGGGAGCTGTTTTTT